These 2 T cell receptor beta chains share one sample of origin, sequenced in a study of blood T cell repertoires in COVID-19. TCRdb keeps only in-frame clones here, not all; method: immunoSEQ multiplex PCR. This table holds more than 90,000 clones, about 88% found once. The source material was peripheral blood. The receptors originated from a man aged 40-49 years with acute or convalescent COVID-19.

This clone was seen only once. The rearrangement joins TRBV7-3 to TRBJ2-2; D might be TRBD1 (5 bases). The V end lost 5 bases, the J end lost 1 base, and 14 bases lay between the germline ends. The CDR3 covers 16 residues. Germline assignment: CDR1 SGHTA and CDR2 FQGTGA. As DNA, the CDR3 is TGTGCCAGCAGCCCTCAGACAGACTTGAACACCGGGGAGCTGTTTTTT. Amino acids: CASSPQTDLNTGELFF.

V is TRBV27 and J is TRBJ2-7, with 9 positions matching TRBD2. CDR3 length: 14 residues. CDR1 MNHEY and CDR2 SMNVEV come from the germline V gene (reference sequence). Trimming removed 6 bases from V and 4 bases from J; junction bases left unmatched: 7. CDR3 coding DNA: TGTGCCAGCAGAAGAGCGGGAGGAATATACGAGCAGTACTTC. This gives the protein CASRRAGGIYEQYF.